This entry features one T cell receptor beta chain sequence. What it binds is unknown. The data are from a study of CD8+ T cells in alopecia areata. The study's findings and limits: There were many expanded lesional clones persisting in scalp and blood during tofacitinib.

This CDR3 spans 16 amino acids. Germline V gives CDR1 MNHEY, CDR2 SMNVEV (reference sequence). Investigators isolated RNA and reverse transcribed it into cDNA to act as the sequencing template. Sequencing was performed with immunoSEQ multiplex PCR; in TCRdb, only in-frame clones are kept and a portion is missing. Among some 44,000 clones, roughly 92% were seen once, and the ten largest hold 15% to 20%. The treatment here: oral pan-JAK inhibitor, 5-10 mg twice daily. The investigators collected lesional scalp punch biopsies and peripheral blood from alopecia areata patients. The source was CD8+ T cells sorted from blood, collected at week 24, from a patient treated with tofacitinib. The receptor was isolated from a human donor with alopecia areata. J is TRBJ2-5 and V is TRBV27, with 9 nucleotides matching TRBD2. The J call may be incorrect, as the DNA end agrees better with TRBJ2-7. The DNA of the CDR3 is TGTGCCAGCAGTTTATCAGGGCGGGGGGGCTTCTACGAGCAGTACTTC. Translating it yields CASSLSGRGGFYEQYF.